This is a list of T cell receptor delta chains from one sample in a study of Vδ1+ human thymocytes. TCRdb called clones from the multiplex PCR reads again using CATT. The sample contains some 25,000 delta-chain clones, 7.4% of which appear only once. Sequenced sample: Vdelta1+ gamma-delta thymocytes from the thymus. These receptors originate from a girl less than two years old who had congenital heart surgery. Both conserved end residues are part of each CDR3. A D gene is named only where the DNA matches it firmly. Clone size appears in some rows only: once, few, many, or a class for an expanded clone.

v_gene,abundance,j_gene,d_gene,CDR3aa,CDR3nt
TRDV1,-,TRDJ1,TRDD3,CALGPRISTGGSYTDKLIF,TGTGCTCTTGGGCCGCGGATTTCCACTGGGGGGTCGTACACCGATAAACTCATCTTT
TRDV1,-,TRDJ1,TRDD3,CALGEAPWGIRGLNKLIF,TGTGCTCTTGGGGAGGCACCGTGGGGGATCAGGGGCCTGAATAAACTCATCTTT
TRDV1,few,TRDJ1,TRDD3,CALAGRPPSWGPDKGADKLIF,TGTGCTCTCGCTGGGCGGCCTCCGAGCTGGGGGCCTGACAAGGGCGCCGATAAACTCATCTTT
TRDV1,few,TRDJ1,TRDD3,CALGGIVSYGGYESPKTDKLIF,TGTGCTCTTGGGGGCATCGTTTCCTACGGGGGATACGAGAGCCCAAAAACCGATAAACTCATCTTT
TRDV1,few,TRDJ1,TRDD3,CALGALLGIRWDTDKLIF,TGTGCTCTTGGGGCACTGTTGGGGATACGCTGGGACACCGATAAACTCATCTTT
TRDV1,few,TRDJ1,-,CALGELGFQVDLQYTDKLIF,TGTGCTCTTGGGGAACTTGGCTTCCAGGTCGATCTGCAGTACACCGATAAACTCATCTTT
TRDV1,-,TRDJ1,-,CALGEGPTGYCRETDKLIF,TGTGCTCTTGGGGAAGGTCCTACGGGGTACTGTAGGGAAACCGATAAACTCATCTTT
TRDV1,few,TRDJ1,-,CALGAKGLPTFRGIRSDKLIF,TGTGCTCTTGGGGCGAAAGGCCTTCCTACGTTCCGGGGGATACGCTCCGATAAACTCATCTTT
TRDV1,-,TRDJ1,TRDD3,CALGVVREGLPGAGGYVGTDKLIF,TGTGCTCTTGGGGTTGTCCGTGAAGGCCTTCCCGGTGCTGGGGGATACGTTGGCACCGATAAACTCATCTTT
TRDV1,-,TRDJ1,-,CALGEPTKGLSKDFGGQYTDKLIF,TGTGCTCTTGGGGAGCCTACCAAGGGGTTGAGTAAAGACTTTGGGGGCCAGTACACCGATAAACTCATCTTT
TRDV1,-,TRDJ1,TRDD3,CALGPERKMGYAGRGKLIF,TGTGCTCTTGGGCCCGAAAGGAAAATGGGATACGCGGGTCGGGGCAAACTCATCTTT
TRDV1,few,TRDJ1,-,CALGESPSPRGQYTDKLIF,TGTGCTCTTGGGGAAAGCCCTTCCCCCCGGGGACAGTACACCGATAAACTCATCTTT
TRDV2,medium-sized,TRDJ1,TRDD3,CACDNYVTGGVRDTDKLIF,TGTGCCTGTGACAACTACGTGACTGGGGGAGTGAGGGACACCGATAAACTCATCTTT
TRDV1,few,TRDJ1,-,CALGEFVGPSWGSYTDKLIF,TGTGCTCTTGGGGAATTCGTGGGCCCTAGTTGGGGGTCGTACACCGATAAACTCATCTTT
TRDV1,-,TRDJ1,-,CALGGKYRVGTDKLIF,TGTGCTCTTGGGGGGAAATATAGGGTCGGTACCGATAAACTCATCTTT
TRDV1,-,TRDJ1,-,CALGDLPLEPTATLIF,TGTGCTCTTGGGGACCTCCCACTTGAGCCCACGGCGACACTCATCTTT
TRDV1,-,TRDJ1,-,CALGDSRDLTFLQLGDPTDKLIF,TGTGCTCTTGGGGACTCTAGGGATCTGACCTTCCTACAGCTGGGGGATCCAACCGATAAACTCATCTTT
TRDV1,-,TRDJ1,TRDD3,CALGEASPHVLGDKHTDKLIF,TGTGCTCTTGGGGAAGCTAGTCCCCACGTACTGGGGGATAAACACACCGATAAACTCATCTTT